This T cell receptor beta chain was captured by sequencing in a study of T-cell memory formation after mild COVID-19. 5'RACE with constant-segment primers built TCRalpha and TCRbeta cDNA libraries with UMIs. TCRdb analysed the 5' RACE reads with MiXCR anew, one entry per CDR3 protein. The data show 250,000 or so distinct CDR3 sequences, with roughly 9.4% seen just once and roughly a fifth held by the top ten. Germline V gene data show CDR1 as LGHNA and CDR2 as YSLEER. The V and J ends lost 0 bases and 3 bases respectively, with 9 bases between them. The CDR3 runs to 15 residues. The rearrangement joins TRBV4-3 to TRBJ2-1; no definite D call. This receptor was obtained from a man aged 18 to 29 who had mild COVID-19 (a few samples of this study predate the infection). Cell type and time point are not known. The sample consisted of PBMCs or a T cell subset sorted from them (not recorded which). CDR3 protein: CASSQEQPFYNEQFF. The CDR3 DNA sequence: TGCGCCAGCAGCCAAGAACAGCCGTTCTACAATGAGCAGTTCTTC.